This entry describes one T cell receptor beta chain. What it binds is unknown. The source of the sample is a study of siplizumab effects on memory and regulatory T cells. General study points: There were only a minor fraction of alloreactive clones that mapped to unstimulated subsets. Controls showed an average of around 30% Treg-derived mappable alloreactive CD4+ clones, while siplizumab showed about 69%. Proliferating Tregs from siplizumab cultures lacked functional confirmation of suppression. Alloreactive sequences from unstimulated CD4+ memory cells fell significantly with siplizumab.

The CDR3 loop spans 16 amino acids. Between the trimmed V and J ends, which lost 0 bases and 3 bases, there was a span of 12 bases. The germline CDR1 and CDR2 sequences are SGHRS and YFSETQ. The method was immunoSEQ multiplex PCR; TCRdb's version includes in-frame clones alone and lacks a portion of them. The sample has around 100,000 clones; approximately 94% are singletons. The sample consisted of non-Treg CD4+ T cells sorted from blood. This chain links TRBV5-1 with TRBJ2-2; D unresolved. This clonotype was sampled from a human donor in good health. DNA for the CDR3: TGCGCCAGCAGCTTGGTATCGGTAGTGTACACCGGGGAGCTGTTTTTT. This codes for CASSLVSVVYTGELFF.